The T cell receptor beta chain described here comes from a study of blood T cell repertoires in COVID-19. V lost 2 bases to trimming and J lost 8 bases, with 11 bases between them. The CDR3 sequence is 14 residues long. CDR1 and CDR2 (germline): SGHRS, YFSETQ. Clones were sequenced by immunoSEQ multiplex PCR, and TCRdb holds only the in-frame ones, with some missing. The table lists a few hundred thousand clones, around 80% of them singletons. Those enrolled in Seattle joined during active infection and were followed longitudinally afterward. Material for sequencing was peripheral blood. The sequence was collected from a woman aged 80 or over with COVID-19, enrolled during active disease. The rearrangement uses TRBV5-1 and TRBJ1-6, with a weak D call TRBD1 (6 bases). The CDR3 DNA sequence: TGCGCCAGCAGCTTATCAGGGGTTGATTCACCCCTCCACTTT. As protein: CASSLSGVDSPLHF.